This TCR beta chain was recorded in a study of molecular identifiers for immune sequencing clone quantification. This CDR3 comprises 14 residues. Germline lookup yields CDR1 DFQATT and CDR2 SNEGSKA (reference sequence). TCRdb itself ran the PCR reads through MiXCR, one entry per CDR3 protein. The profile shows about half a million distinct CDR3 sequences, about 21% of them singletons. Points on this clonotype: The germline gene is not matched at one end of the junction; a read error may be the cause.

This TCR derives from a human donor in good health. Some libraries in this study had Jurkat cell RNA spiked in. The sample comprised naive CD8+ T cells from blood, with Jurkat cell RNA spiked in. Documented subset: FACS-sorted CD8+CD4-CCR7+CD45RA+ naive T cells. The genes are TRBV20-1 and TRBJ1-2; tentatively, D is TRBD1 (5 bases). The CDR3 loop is CSARDLTGSYGHTF. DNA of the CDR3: TGCAGTGCTAGAGATTTAACAGGTAGCTATGGCCACACCTTC.